The 6 T cell receptor beta chains below were found in one sample sequenced in a study of T cell changes during pregnancy in multiple sclerosis. Profiled with immunoSEQ multiplex PCR; TCRdb holds only in-frame clones, not every one. The top ten clones hold around 0.41% of a sample with 60,000 to 95,000 clones, about 93% of them seen once. Here the sequenced sample was CD4+ T cells from peripheral blood mononuclear cells, taken before pregnancy. The receptors derive from a female donor with multiple sclerosis, enrolled in a pregnancy study.

V and J are TRBV29-1 and TRBJ2-1; 11 bases fit TRBD2. With V trimmed by 7 bases and J by 6 bases, 2 bases remained unmatched. The V gene's germline CDR1 is SQVTM and CDR2 ANQGSEA. The CDR3 covers 12 residues. CDR3 residues: CSATSGSNEQFF. The CDR3 DNA reads TGCAGCGCTACTAGCGGGAGCAATGAGCAGTTCTTC.

Ten or more counts support this clone. The V and J genes are TRBV2 and TRBJ1-4; weak D call: TRBD1 (6 bases). Germline assignment: CDR1 SNHLY and CDR2 FYNNEI. The CDR3 spans 15 residues. V dropped 0 bases and J dropped 7 bases, with 12 bases sitting between them. In nucleotides, the CDR3 is TGTGCCAGCAGTGAAGCTCTCCAGGGGTTTGAAAAACTGTTTTTT. This encodes CASSEALQGFEKLFF.

CDR3 in DNA: TGTGCCACCGGGACAGGTCAGAACACCGGGGAGCTGTTTTTT. The encoded protein is CATGTGQNTGELFF. The rearrangement uses TRBV19 and TRBJ2-2; 8 bases agree with TRBD1. Germline CDR1 and CDR2: LNHDA and SQIVND (reference sequence). This CDR3 region has 14 residues. Trimming took 10 bases from V and 1 from J; bases not matched to a gene: 5.

For the CDR3, the DNA is TGTGCCAGCAGCTTAGACAGGGCGTTCTCCTACGAGCAGTACTTC. This sequence encodes CASSLDRAFSYEQYF. This sequence joins TRBV7-2 and TRBJ2-7; D might be TRBD1 (6 bases). V was trimmed by 1 base and J by 0 bases, leaving 10 bases between them. This CDR3 spans 15 amino acids. Germline V gives CDR1 SGHTA, CDR2 FQGNSA.

The chain is built from TRBV5-1 and TRBJ2-7; 7 bases align to TRBD1. This CDR3 contains 15 residues. V was pared by 1 base and J by 5 bases, with 9 bases of the junction left unmatched. Germline CDR1 reads SGHRS; CDR2 reads YFSETQ. The CDR3 protein is CASSLQLAGGDEQYF. The CDR3 bases are TGCGCCAGCAGCTTGCAGCTGGCAGGGGGTGACGAGCAGTACTTC.

The genes are TRBV7-2 and TRBJ2-2; 7 nucleotides match TRBD1. The V and J ends lost 5 bases and 1 base, in that order; junction bases with no gene match: 13. CDR1 and CDR2 (germline): SGHTA, FQGNSA. The CDR3 consists of 18 residues. The CDR3 nucleotides read TGTGCCAGCAGCACCATGACAGGGATCCCCGTGAACACCGGGGAGCTGTTTTTT. Translating gives CASSTMTGIPVNTGELFF.